The 5 T cell receptor beta chains given below trace back to one sample, sequenced in a study of early T cells in non-severe SARS-CoV-2 infection. Each CDR3 protein gets one entry after TCRdb re-called the 5' RACE reads with MiXCR. The sample consists of about 37,000 distinct CDR3 sequences, about 5.3% of them appearing once. The sample taken for sequencing was whole blood. The receptors come from an adult who was a healthcare worker with PCR-confirmed SARS-CoV-2 infection or an uninfected control (not recorded which).

This clonotype was recorded many times. This sequence joins TRBV7-8 and TRBJ2-2; TRBD2 aligns across 9 bases. Trimming at V came to 6 bases and at J to 5 bases, leaving 1 base not matched to a gene. CDR1 and CDR2 (germline): SGHVS, FQNEAQ. The CDR3 has 13 amino acids. The CDR3 sequence: CASSLAGTGELFF. The CDR3 DNA sequence: TGTGCCAGCAGTCTAGCGGGGACCGGGGAGCTGTTTTTT.

The chain links TRBV3-1 to TRBJ2-1; 7 positions agree with TRBD1. Losses at the gene ends were 3 bases for V and 6 bases for J; bases not matched to a gene: 5. CDR1 is LGHDT, CDR2 YNNKEL, per germline (reference sequence). CDR3 length: 14 amino acids. CDR3: CASSHHDRVNEQFF. CDR3 in DNA: TGTGCCAGCAGCCACCACGACAGGGTCAATGAGCAGTTCTTC.

This clonotype was picked up many times. The V and J genes are TRBV5-1 and TRBJ2-3; 10 bases align to TRBD2. V gave up 0 bases and J gave up 1 base; unmatched junction bases: 11. Germline assignment: CDR1 SGHRS and CDR2 YFSETQ. The CDR3 runs to 19 residues. The chain's CDR3 is CASSLAGLAGASRTDTQYF. DNA of the CDR3: TGCGCCAGCAGCTTGGCTGGGCTAGCGGGGGCCTCTCGCACAGATACGCAGTATTTT.

There are many counts of this clonotype. The J gene is TRBJ2-2, the V gene TRBV7-2, with TRBD2 matching over 8 bases. V lost 4 bases and J lost 4; bases outside the gene matches: 5. The CDR3 covers 15 residues. Germline V lookup: CDR1 SGHTA, CDR2 FQGNSA. This CDR3 reads CASSSGGVGTGELFF. The CDR3 nucleotides read TGTGCCAGCAGCTCCGGGGGGGTCGGCACCGGGGAGCTGTTTTTT.

Many counts were recorded for this clonotype. This sequence joins TRBV10-1 and TRBJ2-7; 7 bases match TRBD1. The V and J ends lost 3 bases and 9 bases, in that order; junction bases with no gene match: 8. This CDR3 comprises 13 residues. CDR1 and CDR2 (germline): WNHNN, SYGVQD (reference sequence). CDR3: CASSDSGGIGQYF. CDR3 bases: TGCGCCAGCAGTGACTCAGGGGGAATCGGGCAGTACTTC.